This TCR beta chain was sequenced for a study of blood T cell repertoires in COVID-19. The table came from immunoSEQ multiplex PCR; TCRdb's copy has only in-frame clones and leaves some out. The table has some 110,000 clones, less than 90% seen once. The CDR3 has 18 amino acids. CDR1 and CDR2 (germline): SGHAT, FQNNGV. The V and J ends lost 1 base and 7 bases, in that order; junction bases with no gene match: 13. Source material: peripheral blood. The receptor was isolated from a man in his sixties or seventies who had recovered from COVID-19. This chain joins TRBV11-2 and TRBJ2-1; 10 bases agree with TRBD2. CDR3 protein: CASSLGPGMSGGANEQFF. CDR3 bases: TGTGCCAGCAGCTTAGGTCCGGGGATGAGCGGGGGGGCAAATGAGCAGTTCTTC.